This T cell receptor (beta chain) originates from a study of T cell repertoires in cytomegalovirus infection. Study outcomes and limitations: HLA-C-restricted CMV-specific TCR beta clonotypes prevailed in the ex vivo response.

Per the germline V gene, CDR1 is SEHNR and CDR2 is FQNEAQ (reference sequence). The J segment lost 1 base and the V segment lost 5 bases, leaving 7 bases of the junction unmatched. The CDR3 sequence is 16 residues long. This clonotype was observed at least ten times. What it binds is not known. TCRdb redid the calling of the reads with MiXCR, one entry per CDR3 protein. There are some 440,000 distinct CDR3 sequences in the sample; roughly 30% occur only once, and approximately 13% lies in the top ten. Sequenced: PBMCs. This receptor was identified in a human donor in good health (CMV status not recorded). Some clones in this sample may be carry-over from other donors' samples. This chain links TRBV7-9 with TRBJ2-5; 10 bases line up with TRBD1. CDR3 loop: CASSTRQGAAQETQYF. The CDR3 nucleotides read TGTGCCAGCAGCACTCGACAGGGGGCGGCCCAAGAGACCCAGTACTTC.